Listed below are T cell receptor beta chains from one sample, sequenced in a study of OX40 agonist ivuxolimab in advanced cancers. Sequencing used immunoSEQ multiplex PCR; TCRdb keeps in-frame clones, though not all of them. The data contain about 69,000 clones, about nine tenths of them singletons. The sequences come from CD4+ or CD8+ T cells sorted from blood, collected in a trial of the OX40 agonist ivuxolimab. The receptors were sampled from an adult with an advanced solid tumor such as melanoma, head and neck, liver or kidney cancer. CDR3s include the opening cysteine and the closing phenylalanine or tryptophan. Each record gives: clone size, D gene, V gene, J gene, CDR3 DNA, CDR3 protein. The D gene is left open where the match is weak. Size values are once, few and many counts, or a class for expanded clones, and some rows have none.

>-|-|TRBV5-1|TRBJ2-5
TGCGCCAGCAGCTTGGACACCGCCGAGACCCAGTACTTC
CASSLDTAETQYF
>-|-|TRBV5-1|TRBJ2-1
TGCGCCAGCAGCAACTCCGGGGCGCACAATGAGCAGTTCTTC
CASSNSGAHNEQFF
>-|-|TRBV19|TRBJ2-2
TGTGCCACCAGGGACAAGAACACCGGGGAGCTGTTTTTT
CATRDKNTGELFF
>-|TRBD1|TRBV5-4|TRBJ2-4
TGTGCCAGCAGCACTTCGGGGCAGGACAGGTTAAAGTACTTC
CASSTSGQDRLKYF
>-|TRBD2|TRBV5-4|TRBJ2-3
TGTGCCAGCAGCTCTGATAGCGGGAGAACATATACGCAGTATTTT
CASSSDSGRTYTQYF
>-|-|TRBV27|TRBJ2-2
TGTGCCAGCACCCCAACAGGGACGGGGGAGCTGTTTTTT
CASTPTGTGELFF
>-|TRBD1|TRBV4-2|TRBJ1-5
TGTGCCAGCAGCCAAGAACAGGGGAACAATCAGCCCCAGCATTTT
CASSQEQGNNQPQHF
>once|TRBD1|TRBV5-4|TRBJ1-1
TGTGCCAGCAGCTTGGGTGTGCGACAGGGGGCTTCGGGTGAAGCTTTCTTT
CASSLGVRQGASGEAFF
>-|TRBD1|TRBV25-1|TRBJ2-1
TGTGCCAGCAGTGGACAGGGGCCCTACAATGAGCAGTTCTTC
CASSGQGPYNEQFF
>-|TRBD2|TRBV11-2|TRBJ2-1
TGTGCCAGCAGCTTGACTAGCGGGAGAACCCACAATGAGCAGTTCTTC
CASSLTSGRTHNEQFF
>-|-|TRBV5-1|TRBJ1-4
TGCGCCAGCAGCGAACAGGGAAATGAAAAACTGTTTTTT
CASSEQGNEKLFF
>-|-|TRBV15|TRBJ1-2
TGTGCCACCAGCAGACTCCGGACAGCCTATGGCTACACCTTC
CATSRLRTAYGYTF
>-|-|TRBV5-5|TRBJ2-7
TGTGCCAGCAGCTTGGACAGGCTCTTTGGCGAGCAGTACTTC
CASSLDRLFGEQYF
>-|TRBD1|TRBV7-6|TRBJ2-7
TGTGCCAGCAGCTTGGCCGGGACAGATACCTACGAGCAGTACTTC
CASSLAGTDTYEQYF
>-|-|TRBV5-1|TRBJ2-7
TGCGCCAGCAGCTTGGAGCTGTCCTACGAGCAGTACTTC
CASSLELSYEQYF
>once|TRBD2|TRBV19|TRBJ2-7
TGTGCCAGTAGCCCGACTAGCGCTAGCAGCGAGCAGTACTTC
CASSPTSASSEQYF
>-|-|TRBV5-1|TRBJ2-5
TGCGCCAGCAGCTTCGAAGAGACCCAGTACTTC
CASSFEETQYF
>-|-|TRBV7-9|TRBJ2-3
TGTGCCAGCAGCTTAGTTACTGGCTTCACAGATACGCAGTATTTT
CASSLVTGFTDTQYF
>once|-|TRBV27|TRBJ2-3
TGTGCCAGCAGTTCAGGGTGGGGCAGACCCACAGATACGCAGTATTTT
CASSSGWGRPTDTQYF
>-|TRBD2|TRBV6-1|TRBJ2-3
TGTGCCAGCAGTGGGACTAGCGGGCCCATCACAGATACGCAGTATTTT
CASSGTSGPITDTQYF
>-|-|TRBV5-8|TRBJ1-1
TGTGCCAGCGGCTTGGGCACTCTTTTGAACACTGAAGCTTTCTTT
CASGLGTLLNTEAFF
>-|-|TRBV30|TRBJ2-1
TGTGCCTGGAGCCGGGGTCCTCGGAATGAGCAGTTCTTC
CAWSRGPRNEQFF
>-|-|TRBV19|TRBJ1-5
TGTGCCAGTAGCCCCAGCATCGGGAGCAATCAGCCCCAGCATTTT
CASSPSIGSNQPQHF
>-|TRBD2|TRBV11-2|TRBJ2-1
TGTGCCAGCAGCCCTACTAGCGGGGCCTACAATGAGCAGTTCTTC
CASSPTSGAYNEQFF
>-|TRBD2|TRBV11-2|TRBJ2-5
TGTGCCAGCACCCCGGGACTAGCGGGATTATGGGAGACCCAGTACTTC
CASTPGLAGLWETQYF
>-|TRBD1|TRBV10-3|TRBJ1-6
TGTGCCATCAGTGACAGGGGGGTTGGGTCACCCCTCCACTTT
CAISDRGVGSPLHF
>few|TRBD2|TRBV28|TRBJ2-1
TGTGCCAGCAGTCCCCCCCCGGCGGGGGTTGGTGAGCAGTTCTTC
CASSPPPAGVGEQFF
>-|-|TRBV5-6|TRBJ2-7
TGTGCCAGCAGCGCCGGACCGATATTCCGTTTTATCTACGAGCAGTACTTC
CASSAGPIFRFIYEQYF
>-|TRBD2|TRBV4-2|TRBJ2-1
TGTGCCAGCAGCCAAGTGGCCCTAGCGGGGGGGTACAATGAGCAGTTCTTC
CASSQVALAGGYNEQFF
>-|TRBD1|TRBV19|TRBJ2-1
TGTGCCAGTATGGGACAGGACACCTACAATGAGCAGTTCTTC
CASMGQDTYNEQFF
>-|-|TRBV19|TRBJ2-3
TGTGCCAGTAGTATTCCCACTCCCGCAAATACGCAGTATTTT
CASSIPTPANTQYF
>-|-|TRBV7-9|TRBJ2-7
TGTGCCAGCAGCCGAAGGTACGAGCAGTACTTC
CASSRRYEQYF
>-|TRBD2|TRBV5-4|TRBJ2-3
TGTGCCAGCAGCTTGGCGCCGGCGGGAGGGCCGGCAGATACGCAGTATTTT
CASSLAPAGGPADTQYF
>once|TRBD2|TRBV6-1|TRBJ2-3
TGTGCCAGCAGGCTGACTAGCGGGAGCTCAGATACGCAGTATTTT
CASRLTSGSSDTQYF
>-|-|TRBV5-4|TRBJ2-7
TGTGCCAGCAGCTTGGGAGACAGCGGCGAGCAGTACTTC
CASSLGDSGEQYF
>-|-|TRBV10-2|TRBJ2-5
TGCGCCAGCAGTGACCTCGGGGGCCCCCAAGAGACCCAGTACTTC
CASSDLGGPQETQYF
>-|-|TRBV18|TRBJ2-3
TGTGCCAGCTCGCCGCGCGGGGATCGGGATACGCAGTATTTT
CASSPRGDRDTQYF
>-|TRBD2|TRBV5-1|TRBJ2-1
TGCGCCAGCAGCGTACCGGGACTAGCAACGAATGAGCAGTTCTTC
CASSVPGLATNEQFF
>-|TRBD1|TRBV19|TRBJ1-1
TGTGCCAGTCAGGGGGCCGTGGGCACTGAAGCTTTCTTT
CASQGAVGTEAFF